This T cell receptor beta chain came from a study of blood T cells in healthy people across ages. Overall study: Using template switching, researchers captured about one barcoded beta molecule for each two T cells.

Germline V gene lookup returns CDR1 SEHNR and CDR2 FQNEAQ (reference sequence). V was clipped by 4 bases and J by 4 bases, with 20 bases between them. The length of the CDR3 is 17 residues. With a J-beta primer mix and a sample-barcoded 5' primer, a second PCR ran roughly 6 to 11 cycles. TCRdb re-called the 5' RACE reads with MiXCR, one entry per CDR3 protein. The sample yields 900,000 to 950,000 distinct CDR3 sequences, 25% to 35% seen once. This clonotype appeared many times. Each sample provided at least 5.5 micrograms of extracted total RNA. The same data also contributed to another study, on T cells of mothers and their children. As reported in that work: Each donor was one of three healthy Caucasian mothers or one of their six children.

This sequence originates from a woman between 35 and 50 years old in good health. The sequenced material came from blood. The J gene is TRBJ2-1, the V gene TRBV7-9; D is perhaps TRBD1 or TRBD2 (6 bases each). CDR3 protein: CASSYWRGQMGYNEQFF. In nucleotides, the CDR3 is TGTGCCAGCAGCTATTGGCGGGGACAAATGGGGTACAATGAGCAGTTCTTC. Complete variable domain (other parts from reference TRBV7-9 and TRBJ2-1): DTGVSQNPRHKITKRGQNVTFRCDPISEHNRLYWYRQTLGQGPEFLTYFQNEAQLEKSRLLSDRFSAERPKGSFSTLEIQRTEQGDSAMYLCASSYWRGQMGYNEQFFGPGTRLTVL.